This T cell receptor (beta chain) was documented in a study of blood T cell repertoires in COVID-19. Study at large: Researchers got acute and convalescent COVID-19 samples from the United States, Italy and Spain. The cDNA or gDNA used as material had been derived from T cells, B-cell-depleted T cells, or PBMCs.

Authors' methods: Amplification of reference gene primers was used by the study to estimate nucleated cell counts. Sequencing used immunoSEQ multiplex PCR; TCRdb keeps in-frame clones, though not all of them. That table gives V, J and clone size, and the DNA gave D and trimming. The sample gives approximately 240,000 clones, 70% to 90% of which show up once; 2% to 2.5% is in the top ten. The germline V gene encodes CDR1 KGHSH and CDR2 LQKENI. CDR3 size: 16 residues. V was trimmed by 2 bases and J by 1 base, leaving 15 bases between them. This clonotype was obtained from a woman aged 40 to 50 who had recovered from COVID-19. Material: peripheral blood. The chain employs TRBV18 and TRBJ2-7, with D possibly TRBD2 on 6 matching bases. In DNA form, the CDR3 reads TGTGCCAGCTCACCAGTGCGGTCGGGGGTTTCCTACGAGCAGTACTTC. This gives the protein CASSPVRSGVSYEQYF.